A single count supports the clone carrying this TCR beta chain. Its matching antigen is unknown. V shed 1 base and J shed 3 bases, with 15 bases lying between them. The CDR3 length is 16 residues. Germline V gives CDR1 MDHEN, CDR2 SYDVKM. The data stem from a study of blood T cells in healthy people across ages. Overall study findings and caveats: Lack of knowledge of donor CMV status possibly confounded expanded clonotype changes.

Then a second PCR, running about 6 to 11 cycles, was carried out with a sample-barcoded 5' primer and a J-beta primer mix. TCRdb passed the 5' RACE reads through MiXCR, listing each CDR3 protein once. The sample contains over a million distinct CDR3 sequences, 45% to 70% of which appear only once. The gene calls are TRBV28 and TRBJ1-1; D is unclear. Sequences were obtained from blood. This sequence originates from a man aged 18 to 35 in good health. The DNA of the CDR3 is TGTGCCAGCAGTTTATTAACGGCGGCTTTGTACACTGAAGCTTTCTTT. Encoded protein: CASSLLTAALYTEAFF.